This T cell receptor (beta chain) originates from a study of blood T cell repertoires in COVID-19. Overall study: The United States, Italy and Spain supplied acute and convalescent COVID-19 samples. T cells, B-cell-depleted T cells, or PBMCs provided the cDNA or gDNA that served as material.

The length of the CDR3 is 14 residues. V was shortened by 5 bases and J by 3 bases, with 11 bases between the two germline ends. CDR1 is SEHNR and CDR2 is FQNEAQ in the germline V gene (reference sequence). Original handling: Reference gene primer amplification in the assay estimated nucleated cell counts. Data came from immunoSEQ multiplex PCR; TCRdb stores just in-frame clones and leaves some out. From that table come the V and J calls and clone size; the DNA was used to work out D and trimming. The data show around 150,000 clones, around 85% seen once. The chain combines TRBV7-9 with TRBJ1-3, with D hard to call. The sequenced sample was peripheral blood. This TCR derives from a human donor with acute or convalescent COVID-19. The donor label of this sample is uncertain. As DNA, the CDR3 is TGTGCCAGCAGCCTGACCGGGGTTGGAAACACCATATATTTT. It encodes CASSLTGVGNTIYF.